The 28 T cell receptor beta chains below all came from one sample that was sequenced in a study of beta chain features in type 1 diabetes (dated by TCRdb to the late 2010s). Library preparation employed the immunoSEQ multiplex PCR assay. All of the isolated RNA was reverse transcribed with the High Capacity cDNA Reverse Transcription Kit, so expressed TCRB transcripts were sequenced. TCRdb mirrors the immuneACCESS table, restricted to in-frame sequences. Some clones are absent from its copies; in checked studies, under half trace to an unresolved V gene, and the reason for the others is unknown. This sample is represented by about 15,000 clones; 55% of them were singletons. In total, the top ten clones hold roughly 0.45% of the sample. The specimen sequenced was stem cell memory CD4+ T cells from blood. This specimen's cell subset or site label, interpreted: stem cell-like memory CD4+ T cells. Receptors originate from a woman between 18 and 29 years old in good health.

This clone was seen a few times. One end of the junction fails to match germline, which may point to a read error. The chain links TRBV9 to TRBJ1-5; D remains unclear. The CDR3 has 10 amino acids. The germline V gene has CDR1 SGDLS and CDR2 YYNGEE. The CDR3 here is CASSVEEGGF. CDR3 coding DNA: TGTGCCAGCAGCGTAGAGGAAGGAGGATTT.

This clone was counted between two and nine times. The CDR3 region has the DNA TGTGCCTGGGGTCTAGCGAACAGAGAGACCCAGTACTTC. Residues: CAWGLANRETQYF. V is TRBV30 and J is TRBJ2-5; D is possibly TRBD2 (6 bases). The CDR3 contains 13 residues. V was clipped by 5 bases and J by 4 bases, with 14 bases between them. Per the germline V gene, CDR1 is GTSNPN and CDR2 is SVGIG (reference sequence). Using reference TRBV30 and TRBJ2-5 for the parts outside the CDR3, the full variable domain is SQTIHQWPATLVQPVGSPLSLECTVEGTSNPNLYWYRQAAGRGLQLLFYSVGIGQISSEVPQNLSASRPQDRQFILSSKKLLLSDSGFYLCAWGLANRETQYFGPGTRLLVL.

The J gene is TRBJ2-1, the V gene TRBV5-6; 8 bases match TRBD2. CDR1 is SGHDT and CDR2 is YYEEEE in the germline V gene. The CDR3 spans 16 residues. J was trimmed by 7 bases and V by 4 bases; bases with no gene match: 13. For the CDR3, the DNA is TGTGCCAGCAGCCGCCTGGGAGCGGGAGTTTATAATGAGCAGTTCTTC. Translating it yields CASSRLGAGVYNEQFF.

The chain couples TRBV5-6 to TRBJ2-3, with TRBD2 identical over 9 bases. Germline lookup yields CDR1 SGHDT and CDR2 YYEEEE. The V segment lost 0 bases and the J segment 3 bases; nucleotides outside the gene matches: 8. There are 17 residues in the CDR3. CDR3 nucleotides: TGTGCCAGCAGCTTGGGGATAGCGGGAGAGAGAACAGATACGCAGTATTTT. This gives the protein CASSLGIAGERTDTQYF.

V is TRBV5-1 and J is TRBJ2-1, with 8 bases identical to TRBD2. The germline CDR1 and CDR2 sequences are SGHRS and YFSETQ. The V and J ends lost 1 base and 4 bases, in that order; junction bases with no gene match: 1. This CDR3 is 14 amino acids long. CDR3 region: CASSLSGGYNEQFF. CDR3 DNA: TGCGCCAGCAGCTTGTCGGGAGGGTACAATGAGCAGTTCTTC.

This rearrangement joins TRBV19 to TRBJ1-1; tentative D call: TRBD1 (5 bases). Germline V lookup: CDR1 LNHDA, CDR2 SQIVND (reference sequence). The CDR3 runs to 14 residues. The ends were cut back, 1 base at V and 4 bases at J, with 10 bases in the middle. In DNA form, the CDR3 reads TGTGCCAGTAGTATAGGGAGGGGACGCACTGAAGCTTTCTTT. It specifies CASSIGRGRTEAFF.

The CDR3 DNA reads TGTGCCAGCAGTTTGACAGGGACAGGGGAGCAGTACTTC. Translation: CASSLTGTGEQYF. The gene calls are TRBV6-1 and TRBJ2-7; 9 bases line up with TRBD1. J gave up 7 bases and V 5 bases, and 6 bases lay outside the gene matches. The CDR3 sequence is 13 residues long. The germline gives CDR1 MNHNS, CDR2 SASEGT.

The chain couples TRBV10-2 to TRBJ2-3, with 7 bases identical to TRBD2. The CDR3 runs 13 residues. Germline trimming cut 8 bases from V and 6 bases from J; bases unmatched to any gene: 8. Germline lookup yields CDR1 WSHSY and CDR2 SAAADI. The CDR3 sequence is CASSSGPHDTQYF. CDR3 nucleotides: TGCGCCAGCTCTAGCGGCCCACATGATACGCAGTATTTT.

This clone came up a few times. The chain joins TRBV10-3 to TRBJ2-7; TRBD2 is a possible D gene (5 bases). This CDR3 contains 15 residues. V was trimmed by 2 bases and J by 3 bases, leaving 14 bases between them. Germline V gene lookup returns CDR1 ENHRY and CDR2 SYGVKD. The CDR3 here is CAISEERLLGYEQYF. As DNA, the CDR3 is TGTGCCATCAGTGAGGAGCGGCTCCTTGGCTACGAGCAGTACTTC.

This clone turned up a few times. The chain has TRBV10-3 and TRBJ1-1; the D gene is possibly TRBD1 (5 bases). Germline V gene lookup returns CDR1 ENHRY and CDR2 SYGVKD. This CDR3 spans 14 amino acids. The germline V and J ends were trimmed by 3 bases and 0 bases, with 8 bases remaining between them. CDR3 loop: CAISERGMNTEAFF. The CDR3 DNA follows: TGTGCCATCAGTGAAAGGGGCATGAACACTGAAGCTTTCTTT.

This clone was seen only a few times. The rearrangement joins TRBV4-1 to TRBJ1-1; weak D call: TRBD1 (6 bases). The V and J ends lost 1 base and 3 bases respectively, with 12 bases between them. The CDR3 has 15 amino acids. Germline V gene lookup returns CDR1 MGHRA and CDR2 YSYEKL. In DNA form, the CDR3 reads TGCGCCAGCAGCCAAGTGTGGGGACAAGACACTGAAGCTTTCTTT. It encodes CASSQVWGQDTEAFF.

The CDR3 spells CSARTAAEKLFF. CDR3 DNA: TGCAGCGCCCGGACAGCGGCTGAAAAACTGTTTTTT. The rearrangement joins TRBV29-1 to TRBJ1-4; D perhaps matches TRBD1 (6 bases). The germline V gene encodes CDR1 SQVTM and CDR2 ANQGSEA. The CDR3 contains 12 residues. V was shortened by 7 bases and J by 7 bases, with 13 bases between the two germline ends.

This clone has only a few counts. The chain employs TRBV28 and TRBJ2-3, with a tentative D call TRBD2 (5 bases). The germline V gene encodes CDR1 MDHEN and CDR2 SYDVKM. Trimming pared 4 bases from V and 0 bases from J, leaving 11 bases between. The CDR3 spans 15 residues. The DNA for the CDR3 is TGTGCCAGCAGTTCCCCTAGCAGGAGCACAGATACGCAGTATTTT. Its translation is CASSSPSRSTDTQYF.

The gene calls are TRBV7-3 and TRBJ2-2; weak D call: TRBD1 (5 bases). The CDR3 totals 15 residues. The V gene lost 5 bases and the J gene lost 2 bases, with 12 bases spanning the gap. Germline V lookup: CDR1 SGHTA, CDR2 FQGTGA. The CDR3 bases are TGTGCCAGCAGCCCAACGGACACAAACACCGGGGAGCTGTTTTTT. As protein: CASSPTDTNTGELFF.

There are a few counts of this clone. This chain links TRBV11-2 with TRBJ2-3; D is possibly TRBD1 (6 bases). Trimming shortened V by 5 bases and J by 1 base, and 13 bases separated the two germline ends. Germline CDR1 is SGHAT and CDR2 is FQNNGV. The CDR3 consists of 15 residues. Written as DNA, the CDR3 is TGTGCCAGCAGCCAGTACAGGGTTGGCACAGATACGCAGTATTTT. Amino acid sequence: CASSQYRVGTDTQYF.

This sequence joins TRBV6-6 and TRBJ2-7, with TRBD1 as a possible D gene (5 bases). This CDR3 contains 12 residues. V was pared by 6 bases and J by 5 bases, with 11 bases between. Germline values: CDR1 MNHNY, CDR2 SVGAGI (reference sequence). The CDR3 sequence: CASRTQGHEQYF. CDR3 DNA: TGTGCCAGCAGGACCCAGGGCCACGAGCAGTACTTC.

CDR3 in amino acids: CATSRDSGMRSEQYF. The CDR3 DNA is TGTGCCACCAGCAGAGACTCGGGGATGCGGTCCGAGCAGTACTTC. This chain uses TRBV15 with TRBJ2-7, with D maybe TRBD2 (5 bases). This CDR3 is 15 amino acids long. Germline V gene sequence: CDR1 LNHNV, CDR2 YYDKDF (reference sequence). With 0 bases removed from V and 6 bases from J, the gap between germline ends came to 15 bases.

The gene calls are TRBV11-2 and TRBJ2-1, with 11 nucleotides matching TRBD2. V trimming: 5 bases; J trimming: 9 bases; junction bases outside the gene matches: 6. The CDR3 consists of 14 residues. CDR1 and CDR2 from the germline V gene are SGHAT and FQNNGV. CDR3 amino acids: CASSRSGGAGEQFF. CDR3 in DNA: TGTGCCAGCAGCCGTAGCGGGGGGGCCGGTGAGCAGTTCTTC.

In this sample, this clone turned up a few times. The rearrangement links TRBV6-5 to TRBJ1-5; TRBD1 aligns across 9 bases. The V gene's germline CDR1 is MNHEY and CDR2 SVGAGI. The CDR3 has 13 amino acids. V gave up 9 bases and J gave up 7 bases; unmatched junction bases: 7. The CDR3 is CASYIGQGQPQHF. DNA of the CDR3: TGTGCCAGTTATATAGGACAGGGGCAGCCCCAGCATTTT.

The gene calls are TRBV23-1 and TRBJ1-2, with unresolved D. TRBV23-1 is treated as an ORF (open reading frame) with a function not yet certain. The CDR3 contains 14 residues. V lost 8 bases and J lost 0, with 13 bases in between. The DNA of the CDR3 is TGCGCCAGCTTTCGAATTGAGCCTAACTATGGCTACACCTTC. Its protein product is CASFRIEPNYGYTF.

The CDR3 region is CSVFPTQGANTEAFF. In nucleotides, the CDR3 is TGCAGCGTCTTCCCAACCCAGGGGGCGAACACTGAAGCTTTCTTT. The V call is TRBV29-1, the J call TRBJ1-1; 8 bases map to TRBD1. There are 15 residues in the CDR3. V was pared by 6 bases and J by 1 base, with 10 bases of the junction left unmatched. Germline assignment: CDR1 SQVTM and CDR2 ANQGSEA.

The chain has TRBV19 and TRBJ1-1; weak D call: TRBD1 (5 bases). Germline V gene lookup returns CDR1 LNHDA and CDR2 SQIVND (reference sequence). The length of the CDR3 is 16 residues. Trimming cost V 3 bases and J 4 bases, with 18 bases left between them. Here the CDR3 DNA reads TGTGCCAGTAGTATTTCCCGGGGGACGGGGAGCACTGAAGCTTTCTTT. Translating it yields CASSISRGTGSTEAFF.

This rearrangement joins TRBV5-1 to TRBJ2-6; D is unclear. CDR1 SGHRS and CDR2 YFSETQ come from the germline V gene. The CDR3 totals 15 residues. Trimming cost V 1 base and J 0 bases, with 5 bases left between them. CDR3 sequence: CASSLWASGANVLTF. In nucleotides, the CDR3 is TGCGCCAGCAGCTTGTGGGCCTCTGGGGCCAACGTCCTGACTTTC.

This clone was detected only once. V is TRBV5-4 and J is TRBJ2-3; 9 nucleotides match TRBD2. Germline V gene data show CDR1 as SGHNT and CDR2 as YYREEE (reference sequence). This CDR3 is 16 amino acids long. Trimming took 5 bases from V and 2 from J; bases not matched to a gene: 9. CDR3 residues: CASSSKREANTDTQYF. The CDR3 coding sequence is TGTGCCAGCAGTTCGAAGCGGGAGGCCAACACAGATACGCAGTATTTT.

The chain joins TRBV19 to TRBJ2-7, with D possibly TRBD1 on 5 matching bases. This CDR3 contains 15 residues. V shed 5 bases and J shed 4 bases, with 18 bases lying between them. Germline loops: CDR1 LNHDA, CDR2 SQIVND (reference sequence). In DNA, the CDR3 is TGTGCCAGTAGTCTCTCGAAGGGGCTACGTTACGAGCAGTACTTC. Its translation is CASSLSKGLRYEQYF.

The chain joins TRBV29-1 to TRBJ1-2; tentative D call: TRBD1 (6 bases). From germline, CDR1 is SQVTM and CDR2 ANQGSEA. V was clipped by 4 bases and J by 5 bases, with 14 bases between them. CDR3 size: 13 residues. The CDR3 protein is CSVVVGAGYGYTF. Written as DNA, the CDR3 is TGCAGCGTTGTGGTGGGGGCAGGGTATGGCTACACCTTC. Full variable domain (outside the CDR3, taken from reference TRBV29-1 and TRBJ1-2): SAVISQKPSRDICQRGTSLTIQCQVDSQVTMMFWYRQQPGQSLTLIATANQGSEATYESGFVIDKFPISRPNLTFSTLTVSNMSPEDSSIYLCSVVVGAGYGYTFGSGTRLTVV.

V and J are TRBV30 and TRBJ1-4; D not resolved. Trimming pared 1 base from V and 2 bases from J, leaving 11 bases between. Per germline, CDR1 GTSNPN and CDR2 SVGIG (reference sequence). The CDR3 is 15 residues long. The CDR3, as DNA: TGTGCCTGGAGTGGTGTTGGGCTTACTAATGAAAAACTGTTTTTT. Residues: CAWSGVGLTNEKLFF.

The genes are TRBV7-9 and TRBJ2-3; no definite D call. Trimming removed 2 bases at V and 4 bases at J, with 7 bases between. The CDR3 extends over 13 amino acids. Germline CDR1 SEHNR, CDR2 FQNEAQ (reference sequence). The CDR3: CASSLFVADTQYF. The CDR3 coding sequence is TGTGCCAGCAGCTTATTCGTTGCAGATACGCAGTATTTT.